Below are 18 T cell receptor beta chains sequenced from a single sample in a study of identical twins. MiXCR was run by TCRdb on the 5' RACE reads, yielding one entry per CDR3 protein. The top ten hold 40% of the sample, which has roughly 200,000 distinct CDR3 sequences, less than 20% seen once. The same specimen was also included in a second study, on T cells expressing NK-cell markers.

The sample comprised CD8+ T cells sorted from blood. The source of these receptors is a woman aged 18-29 years in good health.

The chain recombines TRBV10-3 with TRBJ2-3; D perhaps matches TRBD1 (6 bases). This CDR3 has 16 residues. V lost 4 bases, J lost 2 bases, and 16 bases lay in between. From germline, CDR1 is ENHRY and CDR2 SYGVKD. This CDR3 is CAISGVDSTHTDTQYF. CDR3 sequence (DNA): TGTGCCATCAGTGGGGTGGACAGCACCCACACAGATACGCAGTATTTT.

This chain connects TRBV6-1 to TRBJ2-5; 7 nucleotides agree with TRBD2. From germline, CDR1 is MNHNS and CDR2 SASEGT. The CDR3 runs 15 residues. After removal of 7 bases from V and 5 bases from J, the junction contained 13 bases not matched to a gene. CDR3 sequence reads: CASTTGGLHRETQYF. Here the CDR3 DNA reads TGTGCCAGCACTACGGGAGGCCTTCATAGGGAGACCCAGTACTTC.

This clonotype was picked up many times. The chain joins TRBV12-3 or TRBV12-4 to TRBJ2-1; D remains ambiguous. The CDR3 length is 13 residues. Trimming pared 5 bases from V and 7 bases from J, leaving 12 bases between. Here the CDR3 DNA reads TGTGCCAGCAGTCCCCTGATTATAAATGAGCAGTTCTTC. Protein sequence: CASSPLIINEQFF.

This clonotype was recorded a few times. The chain links TRBV29-1 to TRBJ2-7; weak D call: TRBD1 (5 bases). CDR1 is SQVTM, CDR2 ANQGSEA, per germline. The CDR3 sequence is 17 residues long. Deletions cut 2 bases from V and 5 bases from J, with 25 bases between. CDR3 sequence: CSVESCQGKVISDEQYF. As DNA, the CDR3 is TGCAGCGTTGAATCGTGTCAGGGAAAGGTCATAAGCGACGAGCAGTACTTC.

The chain links TRBV3-1 to TRBJ2-5; D remains ambiguous. The germline V gene encodes CDR1 LGHDT and CDR2 YNNKEL (reference sequence). V lost 4 bases to trimming and J lost 5 bases, with 8 bases between them. This CDR3 contains 12 residues. For the CDR3, the DNA is TGTGCCAGCAGCCCCGCCGGGGAGACCCAGTACTTC. Protein sequence: CASSPAGETQYF.

V and J are TRBV7-9 and TRBJ2-1; D may be TRBD1 (6 bases). The CDR3 sequence is 16 residues long. Between the trimmed V and J ends, which lost 5 bases and 7 bases, there was a span of 21 bases. Germline CDR1 reads SEHNR; CDR2 reads FQNEAQ (reference sequence). CDR3 amino acids: CASSGMGGTSDNEQFF. The CDR3 DNA reads as TGTGCCAGCAGCGGCATGGGTGGGACATCTGATAATGAGCAGTTCTTC.

This clonotype was detected only a few times. The chain couples TRBV20-1 to TRBJ1-2, with D maybe TRBD1 (5 bases). Germline-derived CDR1 and CDR2 are DFQATT and SNEGSKA (reference sequence). The germline V and J ends were trimmed by 1 base and 2 bases, with 17 bases remaining between them. This CDR3 region has 16 residues. CDR3 in DNA: TGCAGTGCTAGAGTCAGGCGAGGGGAATTGAACTATGGCTACACCTTC. The encoded protein is CSARVRRGELNYGYTF.

CDR3 bases: TGCAGCGTCTTGACAGCCCGGCACGCTGAAGCTTTCTTT. Encoded protein: CSVLTARHAEAFF. This sequence joins TRBV29-1 and TRBJ1-1, with D maybe TRBD1 (5 bases). With 6 bases removed from V and 6 bases from J, the gap between germline ends came to 17 bases. The CDR3 loop spans 13 amino acids. Looked up from germline, CDR1 is SQVTM and CDR2 is ANQGSEA.

The chain employs TRBV5-1 and TRBJ2-1; the D gene is possibly TRBD2 (6 bases). CDR1 and CDR2 (germline): SGHRS, YFSETQ. V was cut by 0 bases and J by 12 bases, with 16 bases left in between. The CDR3 runs to 14 residues. CDR3 protein: CASSLAATSKGQFF. Here the CDR3 DNA reads TGCGCCAGCAGCTTGGCCGCGACTAGTAAAGGGCAGTTCTTC.

The table lists this clonotype with a few counts. J is TRBJ2-1 and V is TRBV5-1; 12 bases agree with TRBD2. Trimming cost V 6 bases and J 6 bases; bases outside gene matches: 4. This CDR3 region has 14 residues. CDR1 SGHRS and CDR2 YFSETQ come from the germline V gene. As DNA, the CDR3 is TGCGCCAGCAACCGACTAGCGGGGGCCAATGAGCAGTTCTTC. This codes for CASNRLAGANEQFF.

This clonotype was seen only a few times. The rearrangement uses TRBV7-3 and TRBJ2-1; D is tentatively TRBD1 or TRBD2 (6 bases each). V lost 2 bases and J lost 6, with 17 bases in between. Germline assignment: CDR1 SGHTA and CDR2 FQGTGA. The length of the CDR3 is 16 residues. The CDR3 DNA reads as TGTGCCAGCAGCTTAGGCACCTATCGGGGGCTCAATGAGCAGTTCTTC. Translating it yields CASSLGTYRGLNEQFF.

This clonotype was found a few times. The chain joins TRBV7-9 to TRBJ2-5, with D unclear. CDR1 and CDR2 (germline): SEHNR, FQNEAQ (reference sequence). V lost 1 base and J 5 bases, leaving 8 bases between the germline ends. The CDR3 spans 13 residues. The CDR3 reads CASSLVVGETQYF. DNA of the CDR3: TGTGCCAGCAGCTTAGTTGTGGGGGAGACCCAGTACTTC.

The V and J genes are TRBV7-9 and TRBJ1-4; possible D gene TRBD1, 6 bases. Trimming left V 6 bases short and J 7 bases short, with 15 bases between. Germline V gene lookup returns CDR1 SEHNR and CDR2 FQNEAQ (reference sequence). The CDR3 has 14 residues. The CDR3 nucleotides are TGTGCCAGCAGTGGGGCACAGGGCGCTGAAAAACTGTTTTTT. It yields the protein CASSGAQGAEKLFF.

This clonotype showed up just a few times. The rearrangement joins TRBV9 to TRBJ2-3, with 9 bases lining up with TRBD2. V lost 2 bases to trimming and J lost 0 bases; unmatched junction nucleotides: 1. Germline V lookup: CDR1 SGDLS, CDR2 YYNGEE. The CDR3 loop spans 15 amino acids. For the CDR3, the DNA is TGTGCCAGCAGCGTCCTAGCGGGAAGCACAGATACGCAGTATTTT. Protein product: CASSVLAGSTDTQYF.

This clonotype has more than one count but fewer than ten. This chain uses TRBV5-1 with TRBJ2-6, with 8 bases aligning to TRBD1. CDR1 is SGHRS, CDR2 YFSETQ, per germline. V shed 7 bases and J 2 bases; nucleotides not matched to a gene: 5. The CDR3 totals 15 residues. The CDR3, as DNA: TGCGCCAGCGGACAGGGAGGCGCTGGGGCCAACGTCCTGACTTTC. It specifies CASGQGGAGANVLTF. The complete variable domain, with remaining parts taken from reference TRBV5-1 and TRBJ2-6, reads KAGVTQTPRYLIKTRGQQVTLSCSPISGHRSVSWYQQTPGQGLQFLFEYFSETQRNKGNFPGRFSGRQFSNSRSEMNVSTLELGDSALYLCASGQGGAGANVLTFGAGSRLTVL.

The chain uses TRBV14 and TRBJ1-4, with TRBD1 matching 9 bases. Germline CDR1 and CDR2: SGHDN and FVKESK. V lost 4 bases and J lost 11; bases outside the gene matches: 11. The CDR3 consists of 15 residues. This chain's CDR3 is CASSPPGTGMQKLFF. In DNA, the CDR3 is TGTGCCAGCAGCCCACCCGGGACAGGGATGCAGAAACTGTTTTTT.

This clonotype was counted between two and nine times. This sequence joins TRBV11-3 and TRBJ2-5; 10 bases fit TRBD2. This CDR3 is built from 17 residues. Germline CDR1 and CDR2: SGHNT and YENEEA. V lost 5 bases, J lost 1 base, and 10 bases stayed unmatched. CDR3: CASSQWTSGEFQETQYF. CDR3 nucleotide sequence: TGTGCCAGCAGCCAATGGACTAGCGGAGAGTTCCAAGAGACCCAGTACTTC.

The chain combines TRBV20-1 with TRBJ2-1; 11 bases agree with TRBD2. The junction had 15 bases not matched to a gene; V was cut back by 1 base and J by 7 bases. This CDR3 comprises 18 residues. Germline CDR1 and CDR2: DFQATT and SNEGSKA (reference sequence). The CDR3 DNA reads as TGCAGTGCTAGAGGGTTGTTGGGGACTAGCGGTTTTAGGAATGAGCAGTTCTTC. It translates to CSARGLLGTSGFRNEQFF.